These T cell receptor beta chains were read from a single sample in a study of Graves' ophthalmopathy and Graves' hyperthyroidism. MiXCR, run by TCRdb on the multiplex PCR reads, gives a single entry per CDR3 protein. The sample consists of a few hundred thousand distinct CDR3 sequences, about a fifth of them appearing once. The sample comprised peripheral blood. The receptors derive from a woman between 50 and 59 years old with Graves' ophthalmopathy. Each CDR3 is given with its conserved first and last residue.

TRBJ2-7,TRBV12-3/TRBV12-4,CASSLTGGRSYEQYF
TRBJ1-1,TRBV27,CASSSPAKAQTTEAFF
TRBJ1-1,TRBV3-1,CASSRPGTVNTEAFF
TRBJ2-5,TRBV2,CASTQRKGSETQYF
TRBJ1-3,TRBV18,CASSPWRNTIYF
TRBJ2-5,TRBV11-1,CASSYPTSGRVGETQYF
TRBJ2-7,TRBV30,CASQGDRGYEQYF
TRBJ1-2,TRBV11-2,CASSLAQGWYGYTF
TRBJ1-1,TRBV6-1,CAGGSLTMNSEAFF
TRBJ1-1,TRBV30,CAWSQGSGNTEAFF
TRBJ2-3,TRBV11-2,CASSLDGASTDTQYF
TRBJ1-1,TRBV2,CASIVLGFTEAFF
TRBJ2-5,TRBV3-1,CASSHDRKTQYF